The 22 T cell receptor beta chains below were found in one sample sequenced in a study of control samples from healthy donors and cancer patients. TCRdb's copy holds only in-frame clones and misses some; the assay was immunoSEQ multiplex PCR. Of 120,000 to 150,000 clones listed, about 91% were seen once; the top ten hold roughly 3.2%. The sequenced sample consisted of blood. Every receptor here comes from a man in his thirties or forties in good health.

This clone has a single count. V is TRBV27 and J is TRBJ2-1; TRBD2 is a possible D gene (5 bases). The germline V and J ends were trimmed by 2 bases and 7 bases, with 12 bases remaining between them. This CDR3 region has 14 residues. The V gene's germline CDR1 is MNHEY and CDR2 SMNVEV (reference sequence). The chain's CDR3 is CASSLGGGVNEQFF. The DNA of the CDR3 is TGTGCCAGCAGTTTAGGAGGCGGTGTGAATGAGCAGTTCTTC.

Concerning this clone itself: A read error may account for a junction end that differs from germline. The chain links TRBV10-3 to TRBJ1-2; 7 nucleotides align to TRBD1. Germline loops: CDR1 ENHRY, CDR2 SYGVKD. CDR3 length: 16 residues. CDR3 bases: TGTGCCATCACCGCCGGGACAGCGTTAGGTCACTACGGCTACACCTTC. Translating gives CAITAGTALGHYGYTF.

The CDR3 coding sequence is TGTGCCAGCAGTACGAGGGGGAGTGACACAGATACGCAGTATTTT. It is translated as CASSTRGSDTDTQYF. The rearrangement links TRBV6-5 to TRBJ2-3, with D perhaps matching TRBD1 (6 bases). V was cut by 5 bases and J by 2 bases, with 14 bases left in between. The CDR3 sequence is 15 residues long. Germline CDR1 MNHEY, CDR2 SVGAGI.

The chain combines TRBV30 with TRBJ1-4; the D is unclear. Germline assignment: CDR1 GTSNPN and CDR2 SVGIG (reference sequence). V shed 4 bases and J shed 0 bases, with 9 bases lying between them. This CDR3 comprises 14 residues. This CDR3 reads CAWTPNPTNEKLFF. The CDR3 coding sequence is TGTGCCTGGACCCCAAACCCAACTAATGAAAAACTGTTTTTT.

The rearrangement uses TRBV7-9 and TRBJ2-7; TRBD2 agrees at 7 bases. This CDR3 region has 18 residues. Germline V gene lookup returns CDR1 SEHNR and CDR2 FQNEAQ (reference sequence). V lost 4 bases to trimming and J lost 0 bases; unmatched junction nucleotides: 15. The CDR3 here is CASSSKGPGGYFSYEQYF. CDR3 DNA sequence: TGTGCCAGCAGCTCCAAAGGCCCGGGGGGATACTTCTCCTACGAGCAGTACTTC.

The rearrangement uses TRBV28 and TRBJ2-7; 8 bases map to TRBD1. J gave up 2 bases and V 6 bases, and 6 bases lay outside the gene matches. The CDR3 extends over 14 amino acids. Germline V gives CDR1 MDHEN, CDR2 SYDVKM. The chain's CDR3 is CASRTSGQAYEQYF. CDR3 nucleotides: TGTGCCAGCAGGACCTCGGGACAGGCCTACGAGCAGTACTTC.

The gene calls are TRBV24-1 and TRBJ2-2; 8 bases map to TRBD1. The CDR3 is 15 amino acids. Losses at the gene ends were 12 bases for V and 5 bases for J; bases not matched to a gene: 13. In germline, CDR1 is KGHDR, CDR2 SFDVKD. The CDR3 reads CASAPGGYKTGELFF. CDR3 DNA: TGTGCCTCAGCACCAGGGGGCTACAAAACCGGGGAGCTGTTTTTT.

The chain couples TRBV28 to TRBJ1-2, with 7 bases identical to TRBD1. CDR1 MDHEN and CDR2 SYDVKM come from the germline V gene. The V gene end was trimmed by 1 base and the J gene end by 1 base; junction bases not matched to a gene: 6. The CDR3 totals 16 residues. Written as DNA, the CDR3 is TGTGCCAGCAGTTTATTTGCCAGGGGGTTTAACTATGGCTACACCTTC. Protein sequence: CASSLFARGFNYGYTF.

V usage is TRBV5-5 and J usage is TRBJ1-6, with 9 bases aligning to TRBD1. Germline values: CDR1 SGHKS, CDR2 YYEKEE (reference sequence). V trimming: 3 bases; J trimming: 7 bases; junction bases outside the gene matches: 5. The CDR3 totals 15 residues. The CDR3 DNA follows: TGTGCCAGCAGCTGGGACAGGGTGGGAAATTCACCCCTCCACTTT. It encodes CASSWDRVGNSPLHF.

The rearrangement links TRBV5-1 to TRBJ1-2; a possible D gene is TRBD1 (5 bases). This CDR3 is 11 amino acids long. V gave up 4 bases and J gave up 7 bases, with 8 bases separating them. From germline, CDR1 is SGHRS and CDR2 YFSETQ. For the CDR3, the DNA is TGCGCCAGCAGCCAGGGATTTGGCTACACCTTC. Translating gives CASSQGFGYTF.

This clone was recorded once. The chain employs TRBV5-3 and TRBJ1-2; the match to TRBD1 covers 9 bases. TRBV5-3 is an ORF, and what it does is uncertain. With V trimmed by 4 bases and J by 7 bases, 11 bases remained unmatched. This CDR3 region has 15 residues. The CDR3 coding sequence is TGTGCCAGAAGCCCTAGGACAGGGGCCCCCCGTGGCTACACCTTC. This codes for CARSPRTGAPRGYTF.

The rearrangement uses TRBV5-1 and TRBJ1-4, with 9 bases fitting TRBD1. This CDR3 is 15 amino acids long. V was pared by 4 bases and J by 5 bases, with 6 bases of the junction left unmatched. Germline-derived CDR1 and CDR2 are SGHRS and YFSETQ. The CDR3 DNA sequence: TGCGCCAGCAGCCGGGACAGGGCTCCAAATGAAAAACTGTTTTTT. Translated, it gives CASSRDRAPNEKLFF. The complete variable domain, with remaining parts taken from reference TRBV5-1 and TRBJ1-4, reads KAGVTQTPRYLIKTRGQQVTLSCSPISGHRSVSWYQQTPGQGLQFLFEYFSETQRNKGNFPGRFSGRQFSNSRSEMNVSTLELGDSALYLCASSRDRAPNEKLFFGSGTQLSVL.

The count of this clone is one. This sequence joins TRBV29-1 and TRBJ1-2; the D is unclear. The CDR3 extends over 11 amino acids. Between the trimmed V and J ends, which lost 0 bases and 4 bases, there was a span of 3 bases. Germline loops: CDR1 SQVTM, CDR2 ANQGSEA. CDR3 amino acids: CSVEDIYGYTF. DNA for the CDR3: TGCAGCGTTGAAGACATCTATGGCTACACCTTC.

The rearrangement links TRBV19 to TRBJ2-1; possible D gene TRBD1, 6 bases. The CDR3 runs to 13 residues. Germline V gives CDR1 LNHDA, CDR2 SQIVND (reference sequence). Trimming took off 4 bases at V and 6 bases at J, with 10 bases between the two ends. CDR3 sequence: CASSTLQGNEQFF. The CDR3 nucleotides are TGTGCCAGTAGTACCCTACAGGGCAATGAGCAGTTCTTC.

As for this clone: Other DNA sequences within the sample encode an identical CDR3. The V call is TRBV3-1 (or the pseudogene TRBV3-2), the J call TRBJ2-7; 8 bases align to TRBD1. Germline V gene lookup returns CDR1 LGHDT and CDR2 YNNKEL (reference sequence). The CDR3 consists of 14 residues. V lost 4 bases, J lost 2 bases, and 4 bases stayed unmatched. The CDR3 region has the DNA TGTGCCAGCAGCCCCGGGACAGGAACCTACGAGCAGTACTTC. It specifies CASSPGTGTYEQYF.

With respect to this clone: Other DNA sequences in this sample translate to the same CDR3. The chain employs TRBV27 and TRBJ1-5; D is perhaps TRBD1 (6 bases). Germline CDR1 and CDR2: MNHEY and SMNVEV (reference sequence). The CDR3 has 14 residues. The V end lost 6 bases, the J end lost 1 base, and 10 bases lay between the germline ends. CDR3 nucleotides: TGTGCCAGCAGCTTTCAGGGGAGCAATCAGCCCCAGCATTTT. Its protein is CASSFQGSNQPQHF.

This chain connects TRBV7-2 to TRBJ2-1, with D possibly matching TRBD2 (6 bases). Germline CDR1 and CDR2: SGHTA and FQGNSA. The CDR3 sequence is 14 residues long. V was trimmed by 3 bases and J by 6 bases, leaving 12 bases between them. The chain's CDR3 is CASSLRTLANEQFF. CDR3 coding DNA: TGTGCCAGCAGCTTGAGGACACTAGCCAATGAGCAGTTCTTC.

This clone was found once. The rearrangement joins TRBV30 to TRBJ1-6, with a tentative D call TRBD1 (5 bases). V shed 1 base and J shed 0 bases, with 7 bases lying between them. Per the germline V gene, CDR1 is GTSNPN and CDR2 is SVGIG (reference sequence). This CDR3 comprises 15 residues. For the CDR3, the DNA is TGTGCCTGGAGTGAGGGGCGCTCCTATAATTCACCCCTCCACTTT. Its protein is CAWSEGRSYNSPLHF.

The chain recombines TRBV6-5 with TRBJ1-1; D is possibly TRBD1 (6 bases). The CDR3 is 16 residues long. Germline V gene data show CDR1 as MNHEY and CDR2 as SVGAGI. Trimming took 0 bases from V and 0 from J, leaving 11 bases between them. The DNA for the CDR3 is TGTGCCAGCAGTTACTCCCAGGGGCGGATGAACACTGAAGCTTTCTTT. This sequence encodes CASSYSQGRMNTEAFF.

This chain joins TRBV28 and TRBJ1-2; 10 bases map to TRBD1. Germline CDR1 MDHEN, CDR2 SYDVKM. The CDR3 runs 14 residues. J gave up 5 bases and V 3 bases, and 3 bases lay outside the gene matches. In nucleotides, the CDR3 is TGTGCCAGCAGTTTCGGACAGGGGGAATATGGCTACACCTTC. Residues: CASSFGQGEYGYTF.

This chain connects TRBV13 to TRBJ1-3; 12 bases align to TRBD1. This CDR3 is built from 15 residues. The germline CDR1 and CDR2 sequences are PRHDT and FYEKMQ (reference sequence). Trimming at V came to 4 bases and at J to 4 bases, leaving 2 bases not matched to a gene. DNA of the CDR3: TGTGCCAGCAGCTGGGGGACAGGGGGCGGAAACACCATATATTTT. Its protein product is CASSWGTGGGNTIYF.

The CDR3 DNA reads TGCGCCAGCAGTGTCACAGACCCTTCAGATACGCAGTATTTT. It encodes CASSVTDPSDTQYF. The chain employs TRBV10-1 and TRBJ2-3, with D uncertain. V was clipped by 4 bases and J by 4 bases, with 12 bases between them. The CDR3 loop spans 14 amino acids. Germline V lookup: CDR1 WNHNN, CDR2 SYGVQD (reference sequence).